What follows is one TCR beta chain and its context. The sample originates from a study of blood T cell repertoires in COVID-19. Study details: The cDNA or gDNA used as material had been derived from T cells, B-cell-depleted T cells, or PBMCs.

The method was immunoSEQ multiplex PCR; TCRdb's version includes in-frame clones alone and lacks a portion of them. The sample has some 170,000 clones; roughly nine tenths are singletons. Recruits, aged roughly 18 to 90 years, lived in 24 US areas. Each participant's cohort was designated according to participant-reported clinical history. This CDR3 spans 14 amino acids. Germline loops: CDR1 SQVTM, CDR2 ANQGSEA. V lost 6 bases, J lost 6 bases, and 9 bases stayed unmatched. Sequencing was performed on PBMCs or T cells enriched from blood (not recorded which). The clonotype comes from a human donor with acute COVID-19. The donor label of this sample is uncertain. The chain couples TRBV29-1 to TRBJ2-1; 9 nucleotides match TRBD2. Written as DNA, the CDR3 is TGCAGCGTGGGCGGGGGGGGATCTAGCAATGAGCAGTTCTTC. As protein: CSVGGGGSSNEQFF.